This note documents a single T cell receptor beta chain sequence. This sample was taken from a study of cytomegalovirus exposure and HLA in healthy donors. In the PCR, 60 Vbeta and 13 Jbeta primers were used. Assay: immunoSEQ multiplex PCR; the TCRdb copy retains only in-frame clones and omits some. This table has about 93,000 clones, under 90% appearing once. The CDR3 extends over 15 amino acids. From germline, CDR1 is WSHSY and CDR2 SAAADI. Trimming removed 7 bases from V and 3 bases from J; junction bases left unmatched: 8. The sequenced material came from PBMCs. The clonotype originates from a man aged 50-59 years in good health and CMV-seronegative. V usage is TRBV10-2 and J usage is TRBJ2-3; 9 positions match TRBD2. The CDR3 loop reads CASTLLAGETDTQYF. For the CDR3, the DNA is TGCGCCAGCACCCTCTTAGCGGGAGAAACAGATACGCAGTATTTT.